One sample yielded the 25 T cell receptor beta chains listed below, sequenced in a study of T cells after yellow fever vaccination. TCRdb passed the 5' RACE reads through MiXCR, listing each CDR3 protein once. The sample lists approximately 330,000 distinct CDR3 sequences, about 4% occurring once. The input for sequencing was PBMCs, taken 5 days after the yellow fever booster vaccination. The receptors were gathered from a man between 18 and 35 years old who received the YFV17D yellow fever vaccine.

In this sample, this clonotype turned up many times. V is TRBV20-1 and J is TRBJ2-7; maybe TRBD2 (5 bases). V was clipped by 7 bases and J by 5 bases, with 21 bases between them. The CDR3 spans 14 residues. Germline CDR1 is DFQATT and CDR2 is SNEGSKA (reference sequence). The chain's CDR3 is CSVEAGIGVDEQYF. In DNA form, the CDR3 reads TGCAGTGTCGAGGCCGGGATAGGTGTGGACGAGCAGTACTTC.

The V gene is TRBV5-4, the J gene TRBJ1-1; D is unclear. V was trimmed by 5 bases and J by 2 bases, leaving 13 bases between them. CDR3 size: 14 residues. Germline V gives CDR1 SGHNT, CDR2 YYREEE (reference sequence). The DNA of the CDR3 is TGTGCCAGCAGGGGCGGACTGGAAAACACTGAAGCTTTCTTT. This sequence encodes CASRGGLENTEAFF.

This clonotype was counted a few times. This chain links TRBV7-2 with TRBJ1-1; D gene ambiguous. CDR3 length equals 14 residues. In germline, CDR1 is SGHTA, CDR2 FQGNSA. Trimming cost V 1 base and J 3 bases, with 9 bases left between them. The chain's CDR3 is CASSLGLRDTEAFF. DNA for the CDR3: TGTGCCAGCAGCTTAGGCCTAAGGGACACTGAAGCTTTCTTT.

This clonotype appeared a few times. The chain combines TRBV9 with TRBJ1-2; D ambiguous. With 2 bases removed from V and 1 base from J, the gap between germline ends came to 12 bases. Germline V gene sequence: CDR1 SGDLS, CDR2 YYNGEE. CDR3 size: 15 residues. CDR3 DNA sequence: TGTGCCAGCAGCGTCGCAATTACTAGTAACTATGGCTACACCTTC. Translating gives CASSVAITSNYGYTF.

On this clonotype: A much larger clone lies a single base off, so this may be a read error. The chain links TRBV4-2 to TRBJ2-2, with 8 positions matching TRBD1. Germline V gene sequence: CDR1 LGHNA, CDR2 YNFKEQ. J was trimmed by 1 base and V by 6 bases; bases with no gene match: 7. There are 16 residues in the CDR3. The CDR3 reads CASRQAGTGNTGELFF. CDR3 nucleotides: TGTGCCAGCAGACAGGCAGGGACAGGGAACACCGGGGAGCTGTTTTTT.

The gene calls are TRBV7-9 and TRBJ2-2; tentative D call: TRBD2 (5 bases). CDR3 length equals 16 residues. V was clipped by 1 base and J by 3 bases, with 12 bases between them. Per the germline V gene, CDR1 is SEHNR and CDR2 is FQNEAQ (reference sequence). The CDR3 DNA sequence: TGTGCCAGCAGCTTAGGCAGCGGCCTTTACACCGGGGAGCTGTTTTTT. Encoded protein: CASSLGSGLYTGELFF.

This clonotype has more than one count but fewer than ten. The chain recombines TRBV6-5 with TRBJ1-1; no clear D. Germline loops: CDR1 MNHEY, CDR2 SVGAGI. The CDR3 spans 15 residues. Between the trimmed V and J ends, which lost 6 bases and 3 bases, there was a span of 17 bases. CDR3 amino acids: CASSQHPRSDTEAFF. As DNA, the CDR3 is TGTGCCAGCAGCCAACATCCCAGGTCGGACACTGAAGCTTTCTTT.

J is TRBJ1-5 and V is TRBV12-3 or TRBV12-4; a weak D match, TRBD1 (6 bases). The length of the CDR3 is 16 residues. The ends were cut back, 3 bases at V and 0 bases at J, with 12 bases in the middle. CDR3 DNA sequence: TGTGCCAGCAGTTTGGGGTCAGGGGTTAGCAATCAGCCCCAGCATTTT. This translates into CASSLGSGVSNQPQHF.

In DNA, the CDR3 is TGTGCCAGCAGCTCCACAATAACGCCGAAAGAGACCCAGTACTTC. It yields the protein CASSSTITPKETQYF. The genes are TRBV7-9 and TRBJ2-5; D gene ambiguous. Germline V gene data show CDR1 as SEHNR and CDR2 as FQNEAQ (reference sequence). This CDR3 region has 15 residues. The V gene lost 4 bases and the J gene lost 3 bases, with 15 bases spanning the gap.

The gene calls are TRBV28 and TRBJ2-1; 7 nucleotides align to TRBD2. The CDR3 is 19 amino acids. V was pared by 2 bases and J by 5 bases, with 18 bases of the junction left unmatched. Germline lookup yields CDR1 MDHEN and CDR2 SYDVKM. CDR3 sequence: CASSLPPYLSSGEDNEQFF. DNA for the CDR3: TGTGCCAGCAGTTTACCCCCCTACCTATCGAGCGGGGAAGACAATGAGCAGTTCTTC.

The rearrangement links TRBV20-1 to TRBJ2-1; 9 bases fit TRBD2. Germline-derived CDR1 and CDR2 are DFQATT and SNEGSKA (reference sequence). V lost 2 bases to trimming and J lost 6 bases; unmatched junction nucleotides: 5. This CDR3 comprises 14 residues. This CDR3 reads CSARMTSGSNEQFF. For the CDR3, the DNA is TGCAGTGCTAGAATGACTAGCGGATCCAATGAGCAGTTCTTC.

The chain is built from TRBV6-2 or TRBV6-3 and TRBJ2-3, with D uncertain. Germline values: CDR1 MNHEY, CDR2 SVGEGT. Deletions cut 2 bases from V and 2 bases from J, with 8 bases between. The CDR3 extends over 14 amino acids. CDR3 DNA: TGTGCCAGCAGTTACCGGGTCAACACAGATACGCAGTATTTT. Translating gives CASSYRVNTDTQYF.

The sample holds many counts of this clonotype. J is TRBJ2-1 and V is TRBV24-1; no clear D gene. The ends were cut back, 5 bases at V and 0 bases at J, with 7 bases in the middle. The germline CDR1 and CDR2 sequences are KGHDR and SFDVKD. This CDR3 has 14 amino acids. For the CDR3, the DNA is TGTGCCACCAGTGTGGGAAGCTCCTACAATGAGCAGTTCTTC. This gives the protein CATSVGSSYNEQFF.

The V gene is TRBV5-1, the J gene TRBJ2-3; 10 nucleotides agree with TRBD2. From germline, CDR1 is SGHRS and CDR2 YFSETQ. The CDR3 sequence is 16 residues long. The trim removed 0 bases at V and 3 bases at J, leaving 4 bases unmatched. The CDR3 bases are TGCGCCAGCAGCTTGGCTGGGACTAGCGATACAGATACGCAGTATTTT. It is translated as CASSLAGTSDTDTQYF. Variable domain in full (rest from reference TRBV5-1 and TRBJ2-3): KAGVTQTPRYLIKTRGQQVTLSCSPISGHRSVSWYQQTPGQGLQFLFEYFSETQRNKGNFPGRFSGRQFSNSRSEMNVSTLELGDSALYLCASSLAGTSDTDTQYFGPGTRLTVL.

In its sample, this clonotype was seen a few times. The chain combines TRBV7-9 with TRBJ1-2, with D tentatively TRBD1 (6 bases). The V gene's germline CDR1 is SEHNR and CDR2 FQNEAQ (reference sequence). With 4 bases removed from V and 4 bases from J, the gap between germline ends came to 13 bases. The CDR3 is 14 amino acids. CDR3 bases: TGTGCCAGCAGCTCGAGACAGGAATTCTATGGCTACACCTTC. It specifies CASSSRQEFYGYTF.

In its sample, this clonotype was seen a few times. The chain has TRBV30 and TRBJ2-2; no firm D call. The germline V and J ends were trimmed by 4 bases and 6 bases, with 18 bases remaining between them. CDR1 and CDR2 (germline): GTSNPN, SVGIG (reference sequence). The length of the CDR3 is 15 residues. For the CDR3, the DNA is TGTGCCTGGACCCTACGGGCCGGTGGGCCCGGGGAGCTGTTTTTT. Translating gives CAWTLRAGGPGELFF.

Ten or more counts support this clonotype. The V and J genes are TRBV7-9 and TRBJ1-6; D may be TRBD1 (5 bases). Trimming pared 5 bases from V and 9 bases from J, leaving 14 bases between. This CDR3 is 14 amino acids long. Germline V gene sequence: CDR1 SEHNR, CDR2 FQNEAQ (reference sequence). The CDR3 coding sequence is TGTGCCAGCAGCCCTGGGGGGAACCGTTCACCCCTCCACTTT. It codes for CASSPGGNRSPLHF. Variable domain in full (rest from reference TRBV7-9 and TRBJ1-6): DTGVSQNPRHKITKRGQNVTFRCDPISEHNRLYWYRQTLGQGPEFLTYFQNEAQLEKSRLLSDRFSAERPKGSFSTLEIQRTEQGDSAMYLCASSPGGNRSPLHFGNGTRLTVT.

This clonotype was counted a few times. The chain is built from TRBV6-1 and TRBJ1-6, with D tentatively TRBD1 (5 bases). The CDR3 loop spans 14 amino acids. Trimming removed 7 bases from V and 8 bases from J, with 15 bases in between. Germline V gene data show CDR1 as MNHNS and CDR2 as SASEGT. The CDR3 DNA reads as TGTGCCAGCACCCTCAGGGTTAACGATTCACCCCTCCACTTT. It codes for CASTLRVNDSPLHF.

The CDR3, as DNA: TGCGCCAGCAGCCAAGAAGGGTTGAGCACAGATACGCAGTATTTT. Residues: CASSQEGLSTDTQYF. The gene calls are TRBV4-3 and TRBJ2-3; no definite D call. The V and J ends lost 0 bases and 0 bases respectively, with 7 bases between them. The CDR3 has 15 residues. The germline gives CDR1 LGHNA, CDR2 YSLEER.

The CDR3 DNA is TGTGCCAGCAGCTTAGAGACAGGTGGGGCCAACGTCCTGACTTTC. Translating it yields CASSLETGGANVLTF. The rearrangement links TRBV7-3 to TRBJ2-6; possibly TRBD1 for D (6 bases). The CDR3 contains 15 residues. Trimming pared 2 bases from V and 3 bases from J, leaving 8 bases between. In germline, CDR1 is SGHTA, CDR2 FQGTGA.

This clonotype was seen a handful of times. The J gene is TRBJ1-1, the V gene TRBV12-3 or TRBV12-4; 7 bases fit TRBD1. The CDR3 runs to 16 residues. J gave up 0 bases and V 6 bases, and 10 bases lay outside the gene matches. The CDR3: CASRETHRGVNTEAFF. In DNA form, the CDR3 reads TGTGCCAGCAGGGAAACTCACAGGGGCGTGAACACTGAAGCTTTCTTT.

J is TRBJ2-7 and V is TRBV4-1, with D perhaps being TRBD1 or TRBD2 (5 bases each). CDR1 is MGHRA, CDR2 YSYEKL, per germline. V shed 4 bases and J shed 0 bases, with 13 bases lying between them. This CDR3 is 15 amino acids long. The CDR3 reads CASSRGIQPSYEQYF. CDR3 coding DNA: TGCGCCAGCAGCCGGGGGATCCAGCCCTCCTACGAGCAGTACTTC.

This clonotype was seen repeatedly, ten times or more. The J gene is TRBJ1-1, the V gene TRBV4-1, with D possibly TRBD1 on 6 matching bases. The length of the CDR3 is 13 residues. Looked up from germline, CDR1 is MGHRA and CDR2 is YSYEKL. V was cut by 1 base and J by 11 bases, with 14 bases left in between. CDR3 protein: CASSQGSGVGAFF. The CDR3 DNA reads TGCGCCAGCAGCCAAGGGTCAGGGGTCGGGGCTTTCTTT.

The rearrangement links TRBV10-1 to TRBJ2-5; 7 bases match TRBD1. The CDR3 has 15 amino acids. The J segment lost 5 bases and the V segment lost 0 bases, leaving 6 bases of the junction unmatched. Germline V gives CDR1 WNHNN, CDR2 SYGVQD (reference sequence). The CDR3 is CASSESNRGRETQYF. The CDR3 coding sequence is TGCGCCAGCAGTGAGTCGAACAGGGGACGGGAGACCCAGTACTTC.

This clonotype was detected only a few times. The J gene is TRBJ1-1, the V gene TRBV11-2; TRBD1 might be the D (6 bases). Trimming took 0 bases from V and 5 from J, leaving 13 bases between them. The CDR3 covers 15 residues. Germline lookup yields CDR1 SGHAT and CDR2 FQNNGV. The CDR3 DNA reads as TGTGCCAGCAGCTTAGATGGAGGGGGAGGAACTGAAGCTTTCTTT. Translated: CASSLDGGGGTEAFF.